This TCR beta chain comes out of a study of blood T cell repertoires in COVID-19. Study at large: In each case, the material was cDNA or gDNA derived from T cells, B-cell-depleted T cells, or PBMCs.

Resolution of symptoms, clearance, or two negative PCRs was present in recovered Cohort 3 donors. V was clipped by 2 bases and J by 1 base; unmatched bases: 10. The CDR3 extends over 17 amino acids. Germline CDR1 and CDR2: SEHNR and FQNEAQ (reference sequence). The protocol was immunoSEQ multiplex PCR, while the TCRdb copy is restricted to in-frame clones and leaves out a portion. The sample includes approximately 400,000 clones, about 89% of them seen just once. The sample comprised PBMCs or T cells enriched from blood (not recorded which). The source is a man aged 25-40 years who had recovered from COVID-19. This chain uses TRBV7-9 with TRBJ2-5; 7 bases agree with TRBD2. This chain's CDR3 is CASSLFGERGFQETQYF. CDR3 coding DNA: TGTGCCAGCAGCTTATTCGGGGAGCGGGGATTCCAAGAGACCCAGTACTTC.